Below are 26 T cell receptor beta chains sequenced from a single sample in a study of Tregs in tolerant kidney transplant recipients. Clones were read by immunoSEQ multiplex PCR, and TCRdb kept only the in-frame ones, dropping some. The sample lists some 11,000 clones, approximately 89% occurring once. Antigen specificity for these receptors is unknown. The source material was Tregs from blood cultured with allogeneic cells, sampled before the transplant. Source of these receptors: a human patient who received a combined kidney and bone marrow transplant.

The chain couples TRBV7-9 to TRBJ2-7; D is undetermined. CDR1 and CDR2 from the germline V gene are SEHNR and FQNEAQ (reference sequence). Between the trimmed V and J ends, which lost 1 base and 0 bases, there was a span of 13 bases. CDR3 length equals 16 residues. CDR3 residues: CASSLVLGQFSYEQYF. The CDR3, as DNA: TGTGCCAGCAGCTTAGTATTAGGGCAGTTCTCCTACGAGCAGTACTTC.

The V gene is TRBV6-5, the J gene TRBJ1-1; 10 nucleotides match TRBD1. Germline CDR1 reads MNHEY; CDR2 reads SVGAGI. V lost 2 bases and J lost 8; bases outside the gene matches: 8. The CDR3 totals 15 residues. The CDR3 sequence: CASSYRTGGSPEAFF. CDR3 sequence (DNA): TGTGCCAGCAGTTACCGGACAGGGGGGTCCCCCGAAGCTTTCTTT.

This rearrangement joins TRBV6-5 to TRBJ1-2, with a possible D match to TRBD1 (6 bases). V shed 4 bases and J shed 5 bases, with 11 bases lying between them. From germline, CDR1 is MNHEY and CDR2 SVGAGI. The CDR3 consists of 13 residues. CDR3 protein: CASSLTGPYGYTF. DNA for the CDR3: TGTGCCAGCAGTTTGACAGGCCCTTATGGCTACACCTTC.

The chain recombines TRBV7-8 with TRBJ2-1; 15 bases fit TRBD2. The CDR3 covers 15 residues. Germline values: CDR1 SGHVS, CDR2 FQNEAQ. The J segment lost 8 bases and the V segment lost 5 bases, leaving 4 bases of the junction unmatched. The CDR3 reads CASSRTSGGVYEQFF. DNA for the CDR3: TGTGCCAGCAGCCGGACTAGCGGGGGGGTCTATGAGCAGTTCTTC.

This clone was detected a few times. This chain links TRBV5-1 with TRBJ2-4; 11 bases map to TRBD2. Germline lookup yields CDR1 SGHRS and CDR2 YFSETQ. The CDR3 has 19 residues. Unmatched junction bases numbered 10, after V lost 0 bases and J lost 2 bases. CDR3 DNA sequence: TGCGCCAGCAGCTTGGAATTAGCGGGAGGGCCGGGGCCCAAAAACATTCAGTACTTC. The encoded protein is CASSLELAGGPGPKNIQYF.

This clone has more than one count but fewer than ten. The chain is built from TRBV11-2 and TRBJ2-7; perhaps D is TRBD1 or TRBD2 (7 bases each). The CDR3 is 15 residues long. V gave up 2 bases and J gave up 3 bases, with 14 bases separating them. The V gene's germline CDR1 is SGHAT and CDR2 FQNNGV. DNA of the CDR3: TGTGCCAGCAGCTTACAGGGGGGGGCCAGCTACGAGCAGTACTTC. It encodes CASSLQGGASYEQYF.

This chain uses TRBV30 with TRBJ2-7; 9 bases align to TRBD1. The CDR3 loop spans 15 amino acids. The germline CDR1 and CDR2 sequences are GTSNPN and SVGIG (reference sequence). V was pared by 0 bases and J by 5 bases, with 8 bases of the junction left unmatched. In DNA form, the CDR3 reads TGTGCCTGGAGTGTCCTCGGGACAGGGAGTGACGAGCAGTACTTC. It specifies CAWSVLGTGSDEQYF.

This sequence joins TRBV21-1 and TRBJ1-1. TRBV21-1 is tagged as a pseudogene. This CDR3 is 15 amino acids long. The CDR3 DNA reads as TGTGCCAGCAGCTCTCAGGGAGGTGTGGACACTGAAGCTTTCTTT. This gives the protein CASSSQGGVDTEAFF.

V gene TRBV27 combines with J gene TRBJ2-5; 13 bases fit TRBD2. The J call may be wrong; the DNA end is better matched by TRBJ2-7. Germline V lookup: CDR1 MNHEY, CDR2 SMNVEV (reference sequence). The CDR3 runs 14 residues. In DNA form, the CDR3 reads TGTGCCAGCAGTTCTGGACTAGCGGGGGCCGAGCAGTACTTC. Translating it yields CASSSGLAGAEQYF.

This chain connects TRBV25-1 to TRBJ2-1, with D possibly called TRBD1 or TRBD2 (6 bases each). V shed 6 bases and J shed 6 bases, with 21 bases lying between them. Germline values: CDR1 MGHDK, CDR2 SYGVNS. CDR3 length: 16 amino acids. CDR3: CASSAYRVLRGNEQFF. CDR3 bases: TGTGCCAGCAGCGCCTACAGGGTCTTGCGGGGCAATGAGCAGTTCTTC.

The chain employs TRBV6-1 and TRBJ1-2; possible D gene TRBD1, 5 bases. Germline V gives CDR1 MNHNS, CDR2 SASEGT. This CDR3 has 14 amino acids. V was clipped by 7 bases and J by 7 bases, with 19 bases between them. The DNA of the CDR3 is TGTGCCAGCACTACCACAGCAGGGAGCGTTGGCTACACCTTC. Translated: CASTTTAGSVGYTF.

The CDR3 reads CASSLVNEQYF. DNA for the CDR3: TGTGCCAGCAGCTTGGTGAACGAGCAGTACTTC. The rearrangement joins TRBV11-2 to TRBJ2-7; D unresolved. Per germline, CDR1 SGHAT and CDR2 FQNNGV. The CDR3 is made up of 11 amino acids. Trimming pared 3 bases from V and 5 bases from J, leaving 5 bases between.

V is TRBV30 and J is TRBJ1-4; D might be TRBD1 (5 bases). In germline, CDR1 is GTSNPN, CDR2 SVGIG (reference sequence). The CDR3 length is 14 residues. The germline V and J ends were trimmed by 0 bases and 5 bases, with 10 bases remaining between them. The CDR3 DNA follows: TGTGCCTGGAGTGTATGGGGGGGGAATGAAAAACTGTTTTTT. Its protein is CAWSVWGGNEKLFF.

J is TRBJ1-2 and V is TRBV7-9, with a weak D call TRBD1 (5 bases). The CDR3 consists of 13 residues. Trimming took off 8 bases at V and 7 bases at J, with 17 bases between the two ends. Germline loops: CDR1 SEHNR, CDR2 FQNEAQ (reference sequence). CDR3 amino acids: CASLGQGGGGYTF. The CDR3 DNA reads as TGTGCCAGCCTTGGGCAGGGCGGTGGTGGCTACACCTTC.

J is TRBJ2-3 and V is TRBV5-1; possible D gene TRBD2, 5 bases. Germline values: CDR1 SGHRS, CDR2 YFSETQ. With 4 bases removed from V and 2 bases from J, the gap between germline ends came to 17 bases. The CDR3 runs to 16 residues. The chain's CDR3 is CASSELVGKFTDTQYF. The CDR3 region has the DNA TGCGCCAGCAGCGAACTAGTGGGCAAATTCACAGATACGCAGTATTTT.

The CDR3 is CASSLKGIPHGGELFF. The DNA of the CDR3 is TGTGCCAGCAGCTTAAAGGGGATCCCCCACGGCGGGGAGCTGTTTTTT. This chain uses TRBV7-3 with TRBJ2-2, with a weak D call TRBD1 (5 bases). V shed 1 base and J shed 7 bases, with 16 bases lying between them. The germline V gene encodes CDR1 SGHTA and CDR2 FQGTGA. CDR3 length: 16 amino acids.

The chain links TRBV5-5 to TRBJ1-2; D ambiguous. Trimming pared 0 bases from V and 3 bases from J, leaving 12 bases between. The CDR3 is 15 residues long. Germline CDR1 reads SGHKS; CDR2 reads YYEKEE (reference sequence). CDR3 nucleotides: TGTGCCAGCAGCTTGGAGTCGAGGTCATACTATGGCTACACCTTC. The encoded protein is CASSLESRSYYGYTF.

V and J are TRBV30 and TRBJ1-2, with D perhaps TRBD1 (6 bases). In germline, CDR1 is GTSNPN, CDR2 SVGIG (reference sequence). V lost 0 bases and J lost 3, with 14 bases in between. CDR3 length equals 15 residues. The CDR3 DNA reads TGTGCCTGGAGTGTTTGGACAGACGAATACTATGGCTACACCTTC. This translates into CAWSVWTDEYYGYTF.

The V and J genes are TRBV6-1 and TRBJ2-7, with 7 bases fitting TRBD1. This CDR3 is built from 14 residues. V lost 6 bases, J lost 3 bases, and 8 bases stayed unmatched. CDR1 and CDR2 from the germline V gene are MNHNS and SASEGT. The CDR3 DNA reads as TGTGCCAGCAGAGACAGGGTTATTGGCTACGAGCAGTACTTC. Protein product: CASRDRVIGYEQYF.

This sequence joins TRBV30 and TRBJ1-1, with D hard to call. Germline V gives CDR1 GTSNPN, CDR2 SVGIG (reference sequence). Deletions cut 5 bases from V and 0 bases from J, with 4 bases between. CDR3 length: 11 amino acids. The CDR3 DNA sequence: TGTGCCTGGGGAATGAACACTGAAGCTTTCTTT. This codes for CAWGMNTEAFF.

The rearrangement uses TRBV5-1 and TRBJ1-4; D is undetermined. The CDR3 is made up of 11 amino acids. V was shortened by 7 bases and J by 5 bases, with 6 bases between the two germline ends. The germline gives CDR1 SGHRS, CDR2 YFSETQ. CDR3 sequence reads: CASSENEKLFF. The CDR3 nucleotides are TGCGCCAGCTCTGAAAATGAAAAACTGTTTTTT. Supplemented by reference TRBV5-1 and TRBJ1-4, the full variable domain reads KAGVTQTPRYLIKTRGQQVTLSCSPISGHRSVSWYQQTPGQGLQFLFEYFSETQRNKGNFPGRFSGRQFSNSRSEMNVSTLELGDSALYLCASSENEKLFFGSGTQLSVL.

The chain has TRBV10-3 and TRBJ2-2; no definite D call. There are 14 residues in the CDR3. In germline, CDR1 is ENHRY, CDR2 SYGVKD. Trimming left V 4 bases short and J 1 base short, with 7 bases between. CDR3 bases: TGTGCCATCAGTGGACGCTTGAACACCGGGGAGCTGTTTTTT. Protein: CAISGRLNTGELFF.

With respect to this clone: Within the sample, other DNA sequences also encode this same CDR3. The chain joins TRBV30 to TRBJ2-7, with D uncertain. V lost 2 bases and J 3 bases, leaving 5 bases between the germline ends. The CDR3 has 11 amino acids. Germline values: CDR1 GTSNPN, CDR2 SVGIG (reference sequence). Here the CDR3 DNA reads TGTGCCTGGAGTCGTGACTACGAGCAGTACTTC. Translation: CAWSRDYEQYF.

V gene TRBV7-8 combines with J gene TRBJ1-1; D is uncertain. Germline V lookup: CDR1 SGHVS, CDR2 FQNEAQ. The CDR3 loop spans 15 amino acids. The V gene lost 2 bases and the J gene lost 1 base, with 11 bases spanning the gap. The CDR3 bases are TGTGCCAGCAGCTTAATGCAGGCAACGAACACTGAAGCTTTCTTT. Protein sequence: CASSLMQATNTEAFF.

This CDR3 reads CASSPPGRGYGYTF. CDR3 sequence (DNA): TGTGCCAGCAGCCCCCCTGGAAGAGGGTATGGCTACACCTTC. V usage is TRBV5-6 and J usage is TRBJ1-2; D is undetermined. Germline V gene sequence: CDR1 SGHDT, CDR2 YYEEEE. V lost 4 bases, J lost 5 bases, and 15 bases lay in between. This CDR3 has 14 residues.

This chain connects TRBV6-1 to TRBJ2-7; D is unclear. CDR1 is MNHNS and CDR2 is SASEGT in the germline V gene. The CDR3 is 12 residues long. Trimming removed 5 bases at V and 5 bases at J, with 10 bases between. For the CDR3, the DNA is TGTGCCAGCAGTTGGGTGTTCAACGAGCAGTACTTC. It codes for CASSWVFNEQYF.